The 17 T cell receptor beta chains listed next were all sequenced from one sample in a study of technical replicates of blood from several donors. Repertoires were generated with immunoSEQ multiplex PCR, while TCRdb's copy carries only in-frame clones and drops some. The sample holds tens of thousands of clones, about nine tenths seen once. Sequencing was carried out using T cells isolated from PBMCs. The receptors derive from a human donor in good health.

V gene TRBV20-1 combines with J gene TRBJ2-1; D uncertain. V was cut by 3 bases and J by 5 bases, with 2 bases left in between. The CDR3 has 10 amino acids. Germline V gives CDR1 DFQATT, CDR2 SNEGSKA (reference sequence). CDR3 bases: TGCAGTGCTAGCGACAATGAGCAGTTCTTC. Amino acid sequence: CSASDNEQFF.

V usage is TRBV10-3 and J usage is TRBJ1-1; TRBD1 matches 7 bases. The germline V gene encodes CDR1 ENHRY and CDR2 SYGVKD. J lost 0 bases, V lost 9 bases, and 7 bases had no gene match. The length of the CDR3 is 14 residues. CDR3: CAIVTGPMNTEAFF. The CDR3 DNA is TGTGCCATTGTGACAGGGCCCATGAACACTGAAGCTTTCTTT.

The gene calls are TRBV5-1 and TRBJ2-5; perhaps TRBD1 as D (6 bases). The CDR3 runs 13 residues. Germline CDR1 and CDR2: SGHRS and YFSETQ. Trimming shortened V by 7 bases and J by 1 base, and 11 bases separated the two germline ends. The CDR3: CASGLDSQETQYF. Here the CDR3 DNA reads TGCGCCAGCGGACTGGACAGCCAAGAGACCCAGTACTTC. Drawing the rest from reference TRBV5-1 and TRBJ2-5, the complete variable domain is KAGVTQTPRYLIKTRGQQVTLSCSPISGHRSVSWYQQTPGQGLQFLFEYFSETQRNKGNFPGRFSGRQFSNSRSEMNVSTLELGDSALYLCASGLDSQETQYFGPGTRLLVL.

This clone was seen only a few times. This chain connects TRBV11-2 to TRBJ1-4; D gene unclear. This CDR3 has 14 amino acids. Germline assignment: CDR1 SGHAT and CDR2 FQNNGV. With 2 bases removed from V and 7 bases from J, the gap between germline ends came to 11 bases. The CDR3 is CASSLSLRPEKLFF. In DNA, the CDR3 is TGTGCCAGCAGCTTAAGCCTCCGCCCTGAAAAACTGTTTTTT.

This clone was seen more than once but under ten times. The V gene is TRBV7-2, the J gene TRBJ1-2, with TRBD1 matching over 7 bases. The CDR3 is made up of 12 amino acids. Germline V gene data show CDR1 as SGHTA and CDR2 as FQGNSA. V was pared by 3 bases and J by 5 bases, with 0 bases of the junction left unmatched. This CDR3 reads CASSLTGYGYTF. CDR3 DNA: TGTGCCAGCAGCTTGACAGGGTATGGCTACACCTTC.

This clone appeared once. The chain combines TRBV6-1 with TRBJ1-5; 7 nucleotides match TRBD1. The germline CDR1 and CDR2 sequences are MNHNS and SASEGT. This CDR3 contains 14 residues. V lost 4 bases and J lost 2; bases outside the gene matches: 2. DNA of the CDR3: TGTGCCAGCAGTGTTGGGACAGGCAATCAGCCCCAGCATTTT. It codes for CASSVGTGNQPQHF.

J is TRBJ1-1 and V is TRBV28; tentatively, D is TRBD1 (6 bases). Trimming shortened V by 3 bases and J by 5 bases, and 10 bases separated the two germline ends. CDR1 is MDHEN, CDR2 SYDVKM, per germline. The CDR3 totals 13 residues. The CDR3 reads CASSFTGWTEAFF. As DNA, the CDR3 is TGTGCCAGCAGTTTTACAGGGTGGACTGAAGCTTTCTTT.

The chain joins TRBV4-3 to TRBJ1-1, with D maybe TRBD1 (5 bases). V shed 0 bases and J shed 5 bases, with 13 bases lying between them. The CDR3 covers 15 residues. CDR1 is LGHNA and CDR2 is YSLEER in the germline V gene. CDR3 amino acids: CASSQDPPGRTEAFF. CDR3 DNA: TGCGCCAGCAGCCAAGATCCCCCAGGGAGGACTGAAGCTTTCTTT.

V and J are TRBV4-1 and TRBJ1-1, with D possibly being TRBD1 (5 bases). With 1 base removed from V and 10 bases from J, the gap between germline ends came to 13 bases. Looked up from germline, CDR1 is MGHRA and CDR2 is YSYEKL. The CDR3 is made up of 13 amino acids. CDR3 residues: CASSQGGSQGAFF. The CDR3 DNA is TGCGCCAGCAGCCAAGGAGGTTCCCAGGGAGCTTTCTTT.

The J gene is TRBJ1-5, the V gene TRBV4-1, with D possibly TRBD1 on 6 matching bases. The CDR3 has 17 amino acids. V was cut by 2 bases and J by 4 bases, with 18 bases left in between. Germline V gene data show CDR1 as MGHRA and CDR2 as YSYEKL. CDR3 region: CASSQRIGWGHNQPQHF. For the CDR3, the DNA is TGCGCCAGCAGCCAAAGAATTGGTTGGGGGCATAATCAGCCCCAGCATTTT.

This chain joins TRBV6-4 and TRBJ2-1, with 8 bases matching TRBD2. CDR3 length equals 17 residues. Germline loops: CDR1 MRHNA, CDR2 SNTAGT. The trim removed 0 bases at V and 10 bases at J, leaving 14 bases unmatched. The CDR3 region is CASSDSPPGGRFREQFF. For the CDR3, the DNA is TGTGCCAGCAGTGACTCGCCTCCCGGCGGGAGGTTCAGGGAGCAGTTCTTC.

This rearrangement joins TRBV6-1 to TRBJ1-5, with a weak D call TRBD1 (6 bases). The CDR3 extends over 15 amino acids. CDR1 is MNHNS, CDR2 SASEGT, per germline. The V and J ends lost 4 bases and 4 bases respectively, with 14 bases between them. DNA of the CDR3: TGTGCCAGCAGTGTCAGGGGTTTATGGAATCAGCCCCAGCATTTT. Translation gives CASSVRGLWNQPQHF.

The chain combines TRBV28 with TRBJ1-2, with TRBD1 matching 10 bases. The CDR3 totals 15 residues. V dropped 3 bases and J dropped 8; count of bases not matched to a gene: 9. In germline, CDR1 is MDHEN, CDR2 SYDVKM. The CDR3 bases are TGTGCCAGCAGTTTCCCCCGGGACAGGGGCAAGGGCTACACCTTC. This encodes CASSFPRDRGKGYTF.

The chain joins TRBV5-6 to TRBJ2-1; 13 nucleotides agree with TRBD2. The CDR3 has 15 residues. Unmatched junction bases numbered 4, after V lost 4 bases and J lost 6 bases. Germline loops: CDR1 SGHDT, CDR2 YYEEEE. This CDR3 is CASSLGLAGANEQFF. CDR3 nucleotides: TGTGCCAGCAGCCTAGGACTAGCGGGGGCCAATGAGCAGTTCTTC.

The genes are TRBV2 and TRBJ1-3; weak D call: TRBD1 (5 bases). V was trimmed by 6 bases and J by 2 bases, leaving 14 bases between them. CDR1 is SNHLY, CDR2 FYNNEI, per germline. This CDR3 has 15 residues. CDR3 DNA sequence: TGTGCCAGCAGGCTAGCGGGGGGACCTGGAAACACCATATATTTT. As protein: CASRLAGGPGNTIYF.

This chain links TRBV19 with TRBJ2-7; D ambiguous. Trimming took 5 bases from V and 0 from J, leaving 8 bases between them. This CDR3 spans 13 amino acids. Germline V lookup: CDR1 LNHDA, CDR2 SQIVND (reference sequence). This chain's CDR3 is CASSPKSSYEQYF. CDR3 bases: TGTGCCAGTAGTCCAAAGAGCTCCTACGAGCAGTACTTC.

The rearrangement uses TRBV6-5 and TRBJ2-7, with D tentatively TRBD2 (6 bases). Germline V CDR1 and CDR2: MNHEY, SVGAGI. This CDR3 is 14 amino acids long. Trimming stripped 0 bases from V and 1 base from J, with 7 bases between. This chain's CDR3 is CASSYSSGSYEQYF. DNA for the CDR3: TGTGCCAGCAGTTACTCTAGCGGATCCTACGAGCAGTACTTC.